The 9 T cell receptor beta chains below come from one sample, sequenced in a study of blood T cell repertoires in COVID-19. This table comes from immunoSEQ multiplex PCR, and its TCRdb copy is limited to in-frame clones, with some not included. The sample holds 150,000 to 190,000 clones; 76% are singletons and the top ten take 3.7%. Sample: peripheral blood. Receptors originate from a woman aged 80 or over with acute or convalescent COVID-19.

The CDR3 nucleotides read TGTGCCAGCCTGAGGACAGGGGGCCACGAGCAGTACTTC. It codes for CASLRTGGHEQYF. This chain joins TRBV28 and TRBJ2-7; TRBD1 matches at 11 bases. CDR3 length: 13 amino acids. CDR1 and CDR2 from the germline V gene are MDHEN and SYDVKM. The trim removed 8 bases at V and 5 bases at J, leaving 5 bases unmatched.

The chain couples TRBV19 to TRBJ2-1, with D unclear. Trimming pared 9 bases from V and 0 bases from J, leaving 6 bases between. The CDR3 loop spans 12 amino acids. CDR1 is LNHDA, CDR2 SQIVND, per germline (reference sequence). This CDR3 is CASKSSYNEQFF. The CDR3 DNA reads TGTGCCAGCAAGAGCTCCTACAATGAGCAGTTCTTC.

In DNA form, the CDR3 reads TGTGCCAGCTCACCATCATCCTACGAGCAGTACTTC. The encoded protein is CASSPSSYEQYF. The chain joins TRBV18 to TRBJ2-7; no reliable D call. CDR1 and CDR2 (germline): KGHSH, LQKENI. The ends were cut back, 2 bases at V and 1 base at J, with 3 bases in the middle. The CDR3 totals 12 residues.

The rearrangement links TRBV19 to TRBJ1-6; no reliable D call. CDR1 and CDR2 (germline): LNHDA, SQIVND (reference sequence). This CDR3 is built from 12 residues. The V end lost 4 bases, the J end lost 7 bases, and 5 bases lay between the germline ends. This CDR3 is CASSTQNSPLHF. CDR3 nucleotide sequence: TGTGCCAGTAGTACTCAGAATTCACCCCTCCACTTT.

The chain has TRBV7-8 and TRBJ2-1; 13 bases agree with TRBD2. This CDR3 contains 15 residues. The germline gives CDR1 SGHVS, CDR2 FQNEAQ. The V segment lost 4 bases and the J segment 6 bases; nucleotides outside the gene matches: 3. The CDR3 DNA is TGTGCCAGCAGCTCGGGACTAGCGGGACTCAATGAGCAGTTCTTC. This gives the protein CASSSGLAGLNEQFF.

The gene calls are TRBV11-2 and TRBJ1-2; 7 bases fit TRBD1. The germline V gene encodes CDR1 SGHAT and CDR2 FQNNGV. The CDR3 runs to 16 residues. V was clipped by 1 base and J by 2 bases; unmatched bases: 7. DNA for the CDR3: TGTGCCAGCAGCTTAGTCTCCCAGGGGGTCAACTATGGCTACACCTTC. It encodes CASSLVSQGVNYGYTF.

The sample holds one count of this clone. The V call is TRBV5-1, the J call TRBJ1-5, with a possible D match to TRBD1 (5 bases). The CDR3 totals 14 residues. CDR1 is SGHRS, CDR2 YFSETQ, per germline. The V end was cut by 1 base, the J end by 8 bases, with 13 bases between. DNA of the CDR3: TGCGCCAGCAGCTTGTCGGGGGAAAGTGAGCCCCAGCATTTT. Its protein is CASSLSGESEPQHF.

This chain joins TRBV7-2 and TRBJ2-1; 11 bases align to TRBD2. From germline, CDR1 is SGHTA and CDR2 FQGNSA. Losses at the gene ends were 2 bases for V and 6 bases for J; bases not matched to a gene: 9. CDR3 size: 17 residues. The CDR3 here is CASSLSTGTSGSNEQFF. DNA of the CDR3: TGTGCCAGCAGCTTATCTACCGGGACTAGCGGAAGCAATGAGCAGTTCTTC. The full variable domain, its missing parts supplied by reference TRBV7-2 and TRBJ2-1, is GAGVSQSPSNKVTEKGKDVELRCDPISGHTALYWYRQSLGQGLEFLIYFQGNSAPDKSGLPSDRFSAERTGGSVSTLTIQRTQQEDSAVYLCASSLSTGTSGSNEQFFGPGTRLTVL.

V gene TRBV3-1 (or the pseudogene TRBV3-2) combines with J gene TRBJ2-1; 13 bases line up with TRBD2. There are 15 residues in the CDR3. V was pared by 7 bases and J by 6 bases, with 6 bases of the junction left unmatched. CDR1 is LGHDT, CDR2 YNNKEL, per germline (reference sequence). The DNA of the CDR3 is TGTGCCAGCACCGCACTAGCGGGAGGGGGCAATGAGCAGTTCTTC. It specifies CASTALAGGGNEQFF.